There are many counts of the clone carrying this TCR beta chain. Its cognate antigen is unknown. This CDR3 is built from 15 residues. Germline-derived CDR1 and CDR2 are SQVTM and ANQGSEA. Trimming at V came to 6 bases and at J to 5 bases, leaving 6 bases not matched to a gene. The data belong to a study of identical twins. General study results and limits: Weaker excess twin sharing was seen among beta out-of-frame sequences. Models underpredicted monozygotic twin sharing of out-of-frame TCR alpha.

TCRdb re-called the 5' RACE reads through MiXCR, storing one row per CDR3 protein. The sample lists some 900,000 distinct CDR3 sequences, about 12% seen once, with around 1.5% in the top ten. These data also featured in a second study, about yellow fever vaccine responses in identical twins.

The receptor comes from a woman aged 18-29 years in good health. The genes are TRBV29-1 and TRBJ2-1; 14 bases match TRBD2. The sample was PBMCs. The CDR3 DNA follows: TGCAGCGTCGTCCGACTAGCGGGAGGGGACAATGAGCAGTTCTTC. It translates to CSVVRLAGGDNEQFF.